This T cell receptor (beta chain) comes out of a study of monozygotic twins with inflammatory bowel disease. CDR3 length equals 15 residues. Looked up from germline, CDR1 is LGHNA and CDR2 is YNFKEQ. The study's findings and limits: For IBD, no single strong associated signal or clonotype was supported. Among IBD patients, TCRbeta diversity (inverse Simpson) was lower than in healthy co-twins.

TCRdb reprocessed the 5' RACE reads, keeping one entry per CDR3 protein, no DNA. The sample holds 160,000 or so distinct CDR3 sequences. Note on this clonotype: Its target is unknown.

Sequencing input: blood. This chain connects TRBV4-2 to TRBJ1-1; TCRdb reports TRBD1, a call that lacks DNA to check it against. The TCR was taken from a human donor with ulcerative colitis or Crohn's disease, or a healthy co-twin of an affected twin (not recorded which). CDR3 loop: CASSQVGRENTEAFF.